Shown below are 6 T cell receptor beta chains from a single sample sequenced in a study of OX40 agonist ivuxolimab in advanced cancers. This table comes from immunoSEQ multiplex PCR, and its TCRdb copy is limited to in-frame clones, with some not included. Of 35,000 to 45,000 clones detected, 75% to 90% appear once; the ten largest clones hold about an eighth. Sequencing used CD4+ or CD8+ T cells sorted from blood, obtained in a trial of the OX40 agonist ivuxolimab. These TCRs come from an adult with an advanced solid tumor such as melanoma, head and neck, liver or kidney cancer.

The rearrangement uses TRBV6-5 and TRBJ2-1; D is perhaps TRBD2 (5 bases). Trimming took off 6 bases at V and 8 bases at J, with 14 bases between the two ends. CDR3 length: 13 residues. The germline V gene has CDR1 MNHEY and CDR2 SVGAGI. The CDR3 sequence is CASSYTRADEQFF. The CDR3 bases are TGTGCCAGCAGCTATACTAGGGCGGATGAGCAGTTCTTC.

DNA of the CDR3: TGTGCCAGCAGCGTAGGTGACAGGGATGCAGATACGCAGTATTTT. Translation: CASSVGDRDADTQYF. This chain links TRBV9 with TRBJ2-3; 7 bases match TRBD1. V lost 0 bases, J lost 4 bases, and 5 bases stayed unmatched. Per germline, CDR1 SGDLS and CDR2 YYNGEE. The CDR3 has 15 residues.

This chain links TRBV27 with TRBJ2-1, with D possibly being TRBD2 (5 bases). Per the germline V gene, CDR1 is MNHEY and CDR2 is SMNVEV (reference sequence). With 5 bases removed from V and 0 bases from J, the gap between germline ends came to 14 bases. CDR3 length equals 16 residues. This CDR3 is CASSPSGGRSYNEQFF. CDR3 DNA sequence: TGTGCCAGCAGTCCTTCGGGCGGGCGCTCCTACAATGAGCAGTTCTTC.

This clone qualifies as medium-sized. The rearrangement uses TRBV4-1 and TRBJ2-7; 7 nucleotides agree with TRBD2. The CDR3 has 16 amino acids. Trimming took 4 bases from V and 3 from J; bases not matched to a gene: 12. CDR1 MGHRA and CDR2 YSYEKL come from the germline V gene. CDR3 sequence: CASSPLEGGRSYEQYF. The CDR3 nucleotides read TGCGCCAGCAGCCCCCTTGAGGGCGGGAGAAGCTACGAGCAGTACTTC.

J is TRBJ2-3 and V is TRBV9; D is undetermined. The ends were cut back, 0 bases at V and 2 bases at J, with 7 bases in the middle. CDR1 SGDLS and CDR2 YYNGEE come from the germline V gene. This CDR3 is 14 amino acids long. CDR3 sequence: CASSVVDTTDTQYF. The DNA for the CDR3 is TGTGCCAGCAGCGTAGTAGATACCACAGATACGCAGTATTTT.

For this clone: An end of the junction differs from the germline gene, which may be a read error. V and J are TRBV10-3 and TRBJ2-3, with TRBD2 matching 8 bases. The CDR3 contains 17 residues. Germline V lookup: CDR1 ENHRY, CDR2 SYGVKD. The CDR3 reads CAIREFVGGAGTDTQYF. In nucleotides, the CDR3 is TGTGCCATCAGGGAGTTCGTCGGGGGGGCCGGTACAGATACGCAGTATTTT.